A selection of T cell receptor beta chains follows, all from one sample in a study of T cell responses to AZD1222 COVID-19 vaccine. Sequencing used immunoSEQ multiplex PCR; TCRdb keeps in-frame clones, though not all of them. The sample lists tens of thousands of clones; around 81% were seen once. This specimen consisted of peripheral blood, obtained on day 0 of AZD1222 vaccination. The receptors come from an adult in good health. Both conserved end residues are part of each CDR3. D genes are given only for firm matches. Clone sizes are given selectively: once, few, many, or a class where the clone is expanded.

v_gene,abundance,d_gene,j_gene,CDR3nt,CDR3aa
TRBV2,once,TRBD1,TRBJ1-5,TGTGCCAGCGACAGGGATAATCAGCCCCAGCATTTT,CASDRDNQPQHF
TRBV21-1,.,.,TRBJ2-5,TGTGCCAGCAGCAAGAGGCTAGCGGGTTATTTCTTAGGGGAGACCCAGTACTTC,CASSKRLAGYFLGETQYF
TRBV6-1,.,TRBD2,TRBJ2-5,TGTGCCAGCAGTGCCGGGACTAGCGGGACTAAAGAGACCCAGTACTTC,CASSAGTSGTKETQYF
TRBV28,.,TRBD2,TRBJ2-7,TGTGCCAGCAGTCTAGCGGGGGACTCCTACGAGCAGTACTTC,CASSLAGDSYEQYF
TRBV19,.,.,TRBJ1-1,TGTGCCAGTAGTATTAGTGGTTGGAGGACCTTGAACCCTGAAGCTTTCTTT,CASSISGWRTLNPEAFF
TRBV6-5,.,.,TRBJ2-1,TGTGCCAGCAGTCCGGACACCAGTGAGCAGTTCTTC,CASSPDTSEQFF
TRBV30,.,TRBD2,TRBJ2-7,TGTGCCTGGAGTGGTGCGGGAGGGCCCGAGTCTTTTGGCTACGAGCAGTACTTC,CAWSGAGGPESFGYEQYF
TRBV5-4,.,.,TRBJ1-6,TGTGCCAGCAGCTTGGGGTCGTTAGGTTCACCCCTCCACTTT,CASSLGSLGSPLHF
TRBV19,.,.,TRBJ1-1,TGTGCCAGTACCCTAGCCGGGGTCGGGACTGAAGCTTTCTTT,CASTLAGVGTEAFF
TRBV5-1,.,.,TRBJ2-2,TGCGCCAGCAGCTTACAGGGTTCCACCGGGGAGCTGTTTTTT,CASSLQGSTGELFF
TRBV7-2,.,TRBD2,TRBJ2-3,TGTGCCAGCAGCTCGCGATTGGCGGGAGGGCCAGATACGCAGTATTTT,CASSSRLAGGPDTQYF
TRBV6-5,once,TRBD2,TRBJ2-5,TGTGCCAGCAGGGGTAGCGGGGATGGAAAGACCCAGTACTTC,CASRGSGDGKTQYF
TRBV9,.,.,TRBJ1-2,TGTGCCAGCAGGGGGTTGGGTCACCTTGGCTACACCTTC,CASRGLGHLGYTF
TRBV10-3,.,.,TRBJ1-2,TGTGCCATCAGCCAGGGAAGAGGCTACACCTTC,CAISQGRGYTF
TRBV19,.,.,TRBJ2-7,TGTGCCAGTAGTATCGGCAGCTACGAGCAGTACTTC,CASSIGSYEQYF
TRBV19,.,TRBD2,TRBJ2-7,TGTGCCAGCCAACCCGGAGCGGGAGGGCAGGACGAGCAGTACTTC,CASQPGAGGQDEQYF
TRBV19,.,.,TRBJ2-7,TGTGCCAGTAGTGAGGCTTCGGCGGGACACCTCTACGAGCAGTACTTC,CASSEASAGHLYEQYF
TRBV7-6,.,.,TRBJ2-3,TGTGCCAGCAGCTCAGGCGGGGCCGGTACAGATACGCAGTATTTT,CASSSGGAGTDTQYF
TRBV10-3,.,.,TRBJ2-5,TGTGATTCTTTGGGACAACTCCAAGAGACCCAGTACTTC,CDSLGQLQETQYF
TRBV5-5,.,.,TRBJ2-2,TGTGCCAGCAGCTTGGTCGGTACAGGGAACACCGGGGAGCTGTTTTTT,CASSLVGTGNTGELFF
TRBV5-6,.,.,TRBJ2-5,TGTGCCAGCAGCAAAAGGGGGACATTCCAGTACTTC,CASSKRGTFQYF
TRBV7-2,.,TRBD1,TRBJ2-1,TGTGCCAGCAGCTGGCCAGGGGGCTCGAATGAGCAGTTCTTC,CASSWPGGSNEQFF
TRBV11-2,.,TRBD2,TRBJ2-1,TGTGCCAGCATCGGACTAGCGGGGAGTGTAAGCTCCTACAATGAGCAGTTCTTC,CASIGLAGSVSSYNEQFF
TRBV4-1,once,.,TRBJ1-2,TGCGCCAGCAGCCAAGGAGGAGGGAGAGGGAACTATGGCTACACCTTC,CASSQGGGRGNYGYTF
TRBV10-1,few,.,TRBJ1-6,TGCGCCAGCAGTGAGTCCCGGAGTAATTCACCCCTCCACTTT,CASSESRSNSPLHF
TRBV18,.,.,TRBJ1-1,TGTGCCAGCTCAGCAGGGTTGGGGAACACTGAAGCTTTCTTT,CASSAGLGNTEAFF
TRBV4-1,.,TRBD1,TRBJ1-6,TGCGCCAGCAGCCGGGGCGGACAGGGCCGGGATTCACCCCTCCACTTT,CASSRGGQGRDSPLHF
TRBV2,.,.,TRBJ1-2,TGTGCCAGCAGTGCCCGACCGACCTATGGCTACACCTTC,CASSARPTYGYTF
TRBV4-1,.,.,TRBJ1-3,TGCGCCAGCAGCCAAGATTTCGACTTACGTAGTGGAAACACCATATATTTT,CASSQDFDLRSGNTIYF
TRBV3-1/TRBV3-2,.,.,TRBJ2-3,TGTGCCAGCAGCCAAGAACAGGGTCGTAAAGGGACAGATACGCAGTATTTT,CASSQEQGRKGTDTQYF
TRBV14,.,TRBD1,TRBJ1-5,TGTGCCAGCAGCGCCCGGGACAGGGCTTGGAATCAGCCCCAGCATTTT,CASSARDRAWNQPQHF
TRBV3-1/TRBV3-2,.,.,TRBJ1-6,TGTGCCAGCAGCCGACAGGTTCTAAATTCACCCCTCCACTTT,CASSRQVLNSPLHF
TRBV28,few,.,TRBJ2-5,TGTGCCAGCAGTCCCCCGAGGAGGGGCAAAGAGACCCAGTACTTC,CASSPPRRGKETQYF
TRBV12-3/TRBV12-4,once,.,TRBJ2-1,TGTGCCAGCAGCAGGGAGCTCGGCAATGAGCAGTTCTTC,CASSRELGNEQFF
TRBV6-5,.,TRBD2,TRBJ2-7,TGTGCCAGCAGGGGGACTAGCGGGGCGATAGGTGAGCAGTACTTC,CASRGTSGAIGEQYF
TRBV30,.,.,TRBJ2-1,TGTGCCGCATCGGGACACTCCTACAATGAGCAGTTCTTC,CAASGHSYNEQFF
TRBV11-2,.,TRBD2,TRBJ2-1,TGTGCCAGCAGCGCGGGACTAGCGGGAGTAACGGCCTACAATGAGCAGTTCTTC,CASSAGLAGVTAYNEQFF
TRBV4-2,once,TRBD2,TRBJ2-1,TGTGCCAGCAGCCCACCTGGGGAGGGCAACTACAATGAGCAGTTCTTC,CASSPPGEGNYNEQFF
TRBV2,.,TRBD1,TRBJ1-2,TGTGCCACCCCGGGACAGGGGAACATTAACTATGGCTACACCTTC,CATPGQGNINYGYTF
TRBV5-4,.,.,TRBJ2-2,TGTGCCAGCAGCTTTGGGGATAGGAACACCGGGGAGCTGTTTTTT,CASSFGDRNTGELFF
TRBV6-5,.,TRBD2,TRBJ2-3,TGTGCCAGCGGGGGGGATTCTAGCACAGATACGCAGTATTTT,CASGGDSSTDTQYF
TRBV14,.,.,TRBJ1-3,TGTGCCAGCAGCCCCTACTCCGCTCGGGGCATTTTCTACTCTGGAAACACCATATATTTT,CASSPYSARGIFYSGNTIYF
TRBV10-2,.,.,TRBJ2-7,TGCGCCAGCAGTGGCAGTGGGTACGAGCAGTACTTC,CASSGSGYEQYF
TRBV27,few,.,TRBJ2-5,TGTGCCAGCAGTCCGAGAGGGGTCCCGGAGACCCAGTACTTC,CASSPRGVPETQYF
TRBV9,.,TRBD2,TRBJ2-2,TGTGCCAGCAGCTTCGAGACTAGCGGGAGTGGGGACACCGGGGAGCTGTTTTTT,CASSFETSGSGDTGELFF
TRBV6-6,.,.,TRBJ1-6,TGTGCCAGCAGTTACCCTTCGGGAGGGTTTAATTCACCCCTCCACTTT,CASSYPSGGFNSPLHF
TRBV5-4,.,.,TRBJ2-5,TGTGCCAGCAGCTTGGACAGGAGCCCTCGGGAGACCCAGTACTTC,CASSLDRSPRETQYF
TRBV11-2,once,.,TRBJ1-2,TGTGCCAGCAGCCGACAGGTCAGCGGCTACACCTTC,CASSRQVSGYTF
TRBV5-5,once,TRBD1,TRBJ1-5,TGTGCCAGCAGCCAGGGACAGGGGGCATATAGCAATCAGCCCCAGCATTTT,CASSQGQGAYSNQPQHF
TRBV19,.,TRBD1,TRBJ1-1,TGTGCCAGTAAAAGCAGGGGGGCGAACACTGAAGCTTTCTTT,CASKSRGANTEAFF
TRBV5-4,few,TRBD2,TRBJ2-7,TGTGCCAGCAGCTTGGCTGGGACTAGCGGCACCTACGAGCAGTACTTC,CASSLAGTSGTYEQYF
TRBV18,.,.,TRBJ2-5,TGTGCCAGCTCCCAAAACAGTGAGGAGACCCAGTACTTC,CASSQNSEETQYF
TRBV28,.,.,TRBJ2-3,TGTGCCAGCACCACCAAGGCAGGGCCAGATACGCAGTATTTT,CASTTKAGPDTQYF
TRBV18,.,.,TRBJ1-4,TGTGCCAGCTCATTGCAGGGCCATGAAAAACTGTTTTTT,CASSLQGHEKLFF
TRBV5-1,.,.,TRBJ1-3,TGCGCCAGCAGCACTTCGACAGGACCCTCTGGAAACACCATATATTTT,CASSTSTGPSGNTIYF
TRBV5-1,.,.,TRBJ1-5,TGCGCCAGCAGCTTGGGGGCCCTACCCAATCAGCCCCAGCATTTT,CASSLGALPNQPQHF
TRBV6-4,many,.,TRBJ1-1,TGTGCCAGCAGGAATCAGGAGAACACTGAAGCTTTCTTT,CASRNQENTEAFF
TRBV2,.,TRBD1,TRBJ1-4,TGTGCCAGCAGTGGGGGACAGACCAAACTGTTTTTT,CASSGGQTKLFF
TRBV10-2,.,TRBD1,TRBJ1-1,TGCGCCAGCAGCGGGACAGGGGGTCGATATGAAGCTTTCTTT,CASSGTGGRYEAFF